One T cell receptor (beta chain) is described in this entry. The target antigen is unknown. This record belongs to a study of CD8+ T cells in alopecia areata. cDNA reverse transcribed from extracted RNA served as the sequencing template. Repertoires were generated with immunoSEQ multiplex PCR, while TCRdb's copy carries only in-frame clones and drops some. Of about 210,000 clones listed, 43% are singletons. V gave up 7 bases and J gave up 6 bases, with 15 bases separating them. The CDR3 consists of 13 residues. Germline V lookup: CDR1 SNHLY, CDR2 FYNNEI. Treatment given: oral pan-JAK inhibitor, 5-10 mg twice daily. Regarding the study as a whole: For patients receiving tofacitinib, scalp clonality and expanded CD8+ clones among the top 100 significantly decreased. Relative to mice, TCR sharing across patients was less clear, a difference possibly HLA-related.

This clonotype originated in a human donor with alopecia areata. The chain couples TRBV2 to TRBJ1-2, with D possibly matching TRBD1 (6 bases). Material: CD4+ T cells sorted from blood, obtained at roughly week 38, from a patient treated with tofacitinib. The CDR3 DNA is TGTGCCAGCAAGGGCCAGGGGTGGGATGGCTACACCTTC. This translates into CASKGQGWDGYTF.